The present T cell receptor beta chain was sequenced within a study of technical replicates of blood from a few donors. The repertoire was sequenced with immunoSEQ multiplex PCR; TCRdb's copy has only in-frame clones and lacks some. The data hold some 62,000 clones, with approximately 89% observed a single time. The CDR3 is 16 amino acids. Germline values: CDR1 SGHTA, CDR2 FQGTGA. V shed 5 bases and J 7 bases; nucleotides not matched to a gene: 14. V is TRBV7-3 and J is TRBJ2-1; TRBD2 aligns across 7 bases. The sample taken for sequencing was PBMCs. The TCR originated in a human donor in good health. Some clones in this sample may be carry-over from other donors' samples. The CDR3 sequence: CASSPTGTTIGNEQFF. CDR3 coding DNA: TGTGCCAGCAGCCCCACCGGGACTACCATAGGGAATGAGCAGTTCTTC.